The source of this T cell receptor beta chain is a study of shared clonotypes between healthy human individuals. Study-wide results and limits: In four donors, around 5% of naive CD4 clonotypes appeared in common. Naive subsets generally exceeded memory subsets in estimated richness.

Losses at the gene ends were 8 bases for V and 0 bases for J; bases not matched to a gene: 20. The germline V gene encodes CDR1 MRHNA and CDR2 SNTAGT. The CDR3 covers 19 residues. Points on this clone: Antigen specificity is unknown.

The table came from immunoSEQ multiplex PCR; TCRdb's copy has only in-frame clones and leaves some out. Altogether hundreds of thousands of clones are present, more than 60% being singletons, with the ten largest covering less than 11%. The receptor was derived from a man aged 30 to 45 in good health. This chain joins TRBV6-4 and TRBJ2-3; 7 bases are shared with TRBD1. The source material was memory CD4+ T cells sorted from blood. This sample's subset: CD45RA-negative fraction. This chain's CDR3 is CASSVVRTGTLHSTDTQYF. As DNA, the CDR3 is TGTGCCAGCTCAGTGGTGAGGACAGGAACCTTACATAGCACAGATACGCAGTATTTT.